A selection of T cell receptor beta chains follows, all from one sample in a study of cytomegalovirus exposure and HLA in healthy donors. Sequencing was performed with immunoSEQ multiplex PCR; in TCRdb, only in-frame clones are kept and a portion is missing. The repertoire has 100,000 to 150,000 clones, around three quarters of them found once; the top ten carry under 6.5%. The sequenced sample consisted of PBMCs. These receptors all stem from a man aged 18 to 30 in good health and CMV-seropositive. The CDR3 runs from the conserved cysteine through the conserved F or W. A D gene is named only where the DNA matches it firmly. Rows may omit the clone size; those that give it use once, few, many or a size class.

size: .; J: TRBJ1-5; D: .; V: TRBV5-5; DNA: TGTGCCAGCAGGGAGACAGTAGGGGTTTATCAGCCCCAGCATTTT; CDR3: CASRETVGVYQPQHF
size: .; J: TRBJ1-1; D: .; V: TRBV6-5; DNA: TGTGCCAGCAGTTGGGGGGGGGAGGGGTTGGGTGAAGCTTTCTTT; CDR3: CASSWGGEGLGEAFF
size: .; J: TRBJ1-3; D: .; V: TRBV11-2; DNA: TGTGCCAGCAGCCACATCCGATCCTCTGGAAACACCATATATTTT; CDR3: CASSHIRSSGNTIYF
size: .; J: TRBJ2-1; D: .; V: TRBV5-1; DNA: TGCGCCAGCAGCTCGGGACTCATGAATGAGCAGTTCTTC; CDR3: CASSSGLMNEQFF
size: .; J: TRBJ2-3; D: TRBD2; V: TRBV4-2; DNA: TGTGCCAGCAGCCAAGGGCTAGTAGCGGGGGGCTCAGATACGCAGTATTTT; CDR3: CASSQGLVAGGSDTQYF
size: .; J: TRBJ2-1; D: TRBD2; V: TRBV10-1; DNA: TGCGCCAGCAGTGTCGGGACTAGCGGCCGGGTTTGTCTCTTTTACAATGAGCAGTTCTTC; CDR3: CASSVGTSGRVCLFYNEQFF
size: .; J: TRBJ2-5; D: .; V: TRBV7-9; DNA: TGTTCCAGCAGCCCCTCGGAGACGGTCCAAGAGACCCAGTACTTC; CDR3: CSSSPSETVQETQYF
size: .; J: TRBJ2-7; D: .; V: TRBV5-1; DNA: TGCGCCAGCAGCTTCACCGGCCTCGAGGTGGTCGAGCAGTACTTC; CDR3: CASSFTGLEVVEQYF
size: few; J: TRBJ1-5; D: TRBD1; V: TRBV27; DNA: TGTGCCAGCAGTTTAACAAGGGACAGGGGCAATCAGCCCCAGCATTTT; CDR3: CASSLTRDRGNQPQHF
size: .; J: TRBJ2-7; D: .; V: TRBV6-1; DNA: TGTGCCAGCAGTGATGCAGCAGGCTACGAGCAGTACTTC; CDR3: CASSDAAGYEQYF
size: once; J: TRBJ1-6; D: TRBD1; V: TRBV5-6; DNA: TGTGCCAGCAGCTTCGGGACAGGGGTTACACCCCTCCACTTT; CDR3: CASSFGTGVTPLHF
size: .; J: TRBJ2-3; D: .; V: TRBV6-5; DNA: TGTGCCGCCTCCAGGGGCCTATCCGCAGATACGCAGTATTTT; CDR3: CAASRGLSADTQYF
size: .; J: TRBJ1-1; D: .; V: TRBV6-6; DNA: TGTGCCAGCAGTTACTCGTTGGGTGGGAGCACTGAAGCTTTCTTT; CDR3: CASSYSLGGSTEAFF
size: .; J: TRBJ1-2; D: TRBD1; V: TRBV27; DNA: TGTGCCAGCAGGCAGGGGGAGGATTACTATGGCTACACCTTC; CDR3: CASRQGEDYYGYTF
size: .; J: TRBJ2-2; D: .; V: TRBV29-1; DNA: TGCAGCGTTAAGGGGTTTAGGGACACCGGGGAGCTGTTTTTT; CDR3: CSVKGFRDTGELFF
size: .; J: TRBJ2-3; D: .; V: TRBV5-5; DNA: TGTGCCAGCAGCCGAGGGCCCTCCCTGCAGGATACGCAGTATTTT; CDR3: CASSRGPSLQDTQYF
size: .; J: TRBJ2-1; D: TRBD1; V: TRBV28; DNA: TGTGCCAGCAGTCTCCGGGGACAGCCCTTTCTGGAGCAGTTCTTC; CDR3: CASSLRGQPFLEQFF
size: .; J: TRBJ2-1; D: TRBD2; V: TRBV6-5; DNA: TGTGCCAGCAGGTCTCTAGCGGGAGCTTCCAATGAGCAGTTCTTC; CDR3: CASRSLAGASNEQFF
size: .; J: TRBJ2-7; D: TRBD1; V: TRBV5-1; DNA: TGCGCCTCCGGGACAGGGAGTCCCTACGAGCAGTACTTC; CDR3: CASGTGSPYEQYF
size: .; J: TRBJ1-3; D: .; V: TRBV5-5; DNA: TGTGCCAGCAGCTTGCGGTCAGGCCCTGGAAACACCATATATTTT; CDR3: CASSLRSGPGNTIYF
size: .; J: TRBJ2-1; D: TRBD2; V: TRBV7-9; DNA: TGTGCCAGCAGGAGCGGACTAGCTCTCTACAATGAGCAGTTCTTC; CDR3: CASRSGLALYNEQFF
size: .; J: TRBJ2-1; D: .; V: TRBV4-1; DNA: TGCGCCAGCAGCCGCCGGGAGCACAATGAGCAGTTCTTC; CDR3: CASSRREHNEQFF
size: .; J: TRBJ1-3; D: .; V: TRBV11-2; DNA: TGTGCCAGCAGCTTAGATCCCATCCCAGGAAACACCATATATTTT; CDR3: CASSLDPIPGNTIYF
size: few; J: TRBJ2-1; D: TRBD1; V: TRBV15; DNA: TGTGCCACCGAGAGACAGGGGCACATGGAGCAGTTCTTC; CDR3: CATERQGHMEQFF
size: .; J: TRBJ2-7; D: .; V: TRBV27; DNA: TGTGCCAGCAGTCAGGACTGGAACGAGCAGTACTTC; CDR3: CASSQDWNEQYF
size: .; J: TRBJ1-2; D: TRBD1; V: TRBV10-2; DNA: TGCGCCAGCAGTGTGAACAGGGGATATGGCTACACCTTC; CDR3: CASSVNRGYGYTF
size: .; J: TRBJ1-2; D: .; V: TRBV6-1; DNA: TGTGCCAGCAGTGAAGCGCTTCGGACGGACTACTATGGCTACACCTTC; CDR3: CASSEALRTDYYGYTF
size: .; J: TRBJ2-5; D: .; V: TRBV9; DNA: TGTGCCAGCAGCGTAGCTGCAGGGATTGGCCAAGAGACCCAGTACTTC; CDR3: CASSVAAGIGQETQYF
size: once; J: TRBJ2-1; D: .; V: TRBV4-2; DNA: TGTGCCAGCAGCCAAGATCCCCATAGCGATGAGCAGTTCTTC; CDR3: CASSQDPHSDEQFF
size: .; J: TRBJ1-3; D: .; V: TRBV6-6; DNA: TGTGCCAGCGGCCCGGCGGCTGGAAACACCATATATTTT; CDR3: CASGPAAGNTIYF
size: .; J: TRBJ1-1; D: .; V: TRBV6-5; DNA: TGTGCCAGCAGTTTCGAGTACAGCCGCCTCAACACTGAAGCTTTCTTT; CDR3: CASSFEYSRLNTEAFF
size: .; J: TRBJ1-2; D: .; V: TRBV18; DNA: TGTGCCAGCTCACGATCTGAGGGAAATGGCTACACCTTC; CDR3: CASSRSEGNGYTF
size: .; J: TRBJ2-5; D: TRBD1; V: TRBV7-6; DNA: TGTGCCAGCAGCCCAAGCCCGGGACAGTATCGCCAAGAGACCCAGTACTTC; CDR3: CASSPSPGQYRQETQYF
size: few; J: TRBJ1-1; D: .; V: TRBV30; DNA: TGTGCCTGGAGTCCCCCGACTGAAGCTTTCTTT; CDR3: CAWSPPTEAFF
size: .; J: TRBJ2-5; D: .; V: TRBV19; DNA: TGTGCCAGGGGGGCACGGGACACCAACACCCAGTACTTC; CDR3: CARGARDTNTQYF
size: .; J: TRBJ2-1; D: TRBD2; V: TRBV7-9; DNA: TGTGCCAGCAGCCTGGGACTAGCGGGGGGGCCCCGAGTTGATGAGCAGTTCTTC; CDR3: CASSLGLAGGPRVDEQFF
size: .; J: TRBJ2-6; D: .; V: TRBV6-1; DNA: TGTGCCAGCAGGTCTAGGGTTGGGGCCAACGGCCTGACTTTC; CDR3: CASRSRVGANGLTF
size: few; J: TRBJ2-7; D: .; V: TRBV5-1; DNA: TGCGCCAGCAATCCGGACAGCCTTGGCGAGCAGTACTTC; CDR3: CASNPDSLGEQYF
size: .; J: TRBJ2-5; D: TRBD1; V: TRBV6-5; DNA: TGTGCCAGCAGTTCCCGGACAGGGGGGGAGACCCAGTACTTC; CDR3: CASSSRTGGETQYF
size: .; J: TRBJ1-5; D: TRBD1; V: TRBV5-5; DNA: TGTGCCAGCAGCTTGGGGACAGGGAAGCCCCAGCATTTT; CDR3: CASSLGTGKPQHF
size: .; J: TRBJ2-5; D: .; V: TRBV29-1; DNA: TGCAGCGTTGATTCGGGACAAGCAGAGACCCAGTACTTC; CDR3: CSVDSGQAETQYF
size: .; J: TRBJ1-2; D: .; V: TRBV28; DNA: TGTGCCACCTTACCGCGAACAGTTTATGGCTACACCTTC; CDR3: CATLPRTVYGYTF
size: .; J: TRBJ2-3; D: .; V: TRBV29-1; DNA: TGCAGCGTTGAATGGGTAGCGGAGCCCACAGATACGCAGTATTTT; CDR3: CSVEWVAEPTDTQYF
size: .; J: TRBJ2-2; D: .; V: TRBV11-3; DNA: TGTGCCAGCAGCCAACTAGCTACCGGGGAGCTGTTTTTT; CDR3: CASSQLATGELFF
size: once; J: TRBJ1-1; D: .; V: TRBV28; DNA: TGTGCCAGCAGTTTTACCAGGTTCCCTAACACTGAAGCTTTCTTT; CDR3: CASSFTRFPNTEAFF
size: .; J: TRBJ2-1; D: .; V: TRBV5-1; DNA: TGCGCCAGCAGCTCCAAAGCGCAGTACGTCAATGAGCAGTTCTTC; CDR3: CASSSKAQYVNEQFF